The present T cell receptor (beta chain) was sequenced within a study of blood T cell repertoires in COVID-19. Study context: There were acute and convalescent COVID-19 samples, and they came from the United States, Italy and Spain. T cells, B-cell-depleted T cells, or PBMCs provided the cDNA or gDNA that served as material.

In the original analysis: Nucleated cell counts were estimated from reference gene primer amplification. Only in-frame clones appear in the TCRdb table, and some are missing; sequencing was by immunoSEQ multiplex PCR. D and trimming come from the DNA, and the V and J calls and clone size come from that table. The sample lists roughly 60,000 clones, around nine tenths occurring once. Germline CDR1 reads MGHRA; CDR2 reads YSYEKL. The CDR3 runs to 15 residues. V was clipped by 4 bases and J by 1 base; unmatched bases: 3. The sequence was collected from a man aged 70 or older with acute or convalescent COVID-19. The chain has TRBV4-1 and TRBJ2-7; 11 positions match TRBD1. The specimen sequenced was peripheral blood. The CDR3 is CASSPRDRGSYEQYF. The CDR3 nucleotides read TGCGCCAGCAGCCCAAGGGACAGGGGGTCCTACGAGCAGTACTTC.